This T cell receptor beta chain comes out of a study of cytomegalovirus exposure and HLA in healthy donors. On this clone: What it recognizes is unknown.

Whole-study results and caveats: With DRB1 most and HLA-C fewest, TCR association rates differed between HLA loci in a later analysis.

The CDR3 extends over 16 amino acids. PCR amplification relied on 60 Vbeta primers (plus 13 Jbeta primers). Profiled with immunoSEQ multiplex PCR; TCRdb holds only in-frame clones, not every one. This sample yields some 100,000 clones, of which 60% to 85% are seen a single time; almost 5% belongs to the top ten. The clonotype comes from a man aged 50 to 59 in good health and CMV-seropositive. The sample taken for sequencing was PBMCs. V and J are TRBV21-1 and TRBJ1-4; the table assigns TRBD1, which was not confirmed against the DNA. TRBV21-1 is termed a pseudogene. The chain's CDR3 is CASSNDSRATNEKLFF. CDR3 nucleotides: TGTGCCAGCAGCAATGACAGCCGTGCAACTAATGAAAAACTGTTTTTT.